Sequencing of this TCR beta chain was carried out in a study of T cell responses to AZD1222 COVID-19 vaccine. Broader study findings: Vaccine-associated CD4 TCRs ranged over spike, dominating at 160-218 and 743-854. Recipients of two AZD1222 doses showed rising Spike-specific TCR breadth and depth.

Worth noting for this clone: Its antigen is not identified.

V was pared by 6 bases and J by 0 bases, with 11 bases between. CDR1 and CDR2 from the germline V gene are MDHEN and SYDVKM. CDR3 length: 14 residues. TCRdb's table, derived via immunoSEQ multiplex PCR, lists solely in-frame clones and lacks some. The table includes 100,000 to 120,000 clones, 85% to 95% detected once. The sequence was obtained from an adult in good health. Material: peripheral blood, obtained on day 0 of AZD1222 vaccination. V and J are TRBV28 and TRBJ1-1; D might be TRBD1 (6 bases). As DNA, the CDR3 is TGTGCCAGCAGACAGGGCACCCTGAACACTGAAGCTTTCTTT. Its translation: CASRQGTLNTEAFF.